This T cell receptor (beta chain) appears in the sequencing data of a study of cytomegalovirus exposure and HLA in healthy donors. Study-wide results and limits: According to a subsequent analysis, TCR clusters identified in the first cohort showed a tendency to co-occur across the roughly 130 validation repertoires. Associated with cytomegalovirus, according to the listing, were fewer than 200 TCR beta chains.

This clone was detected only once. Its antigen remains unidentified. TCRdb's table, derived via immunoSEQ multiplex PCR, lists solely in-frame clones and lacks some. The sample carries about 360,000 clones, 70% to 90% recorded once. The germline V gene encodes CDR1 MNHNY and CDR2 SVGAGI (reference sequence). The CDR3 runs to 14 residues. The V end was cut by 2 bases, the J end by 0 bases, with 7 bases between. The donors were in the roughly 120-subject validation cohort, distinct from the roughly 700-subject first cohort. The chain links TRBV6-6 to TRBJ1-1, with D unresolved. The source material was PBMCs. This TCR was sampled from a woman between 18 and 29 years old in good health and CMV-seronegative. CDR3 sequence (DNA): TGTGCCAGCAGTTACGACACGATGAACACTGAAGCTTTCTTT. Translation gives CASSYDTMNTEAFF.